This T cell receptor beta chain was retrieved from a study of T cell repertoires in cytomegalovirus infection. As for the study in general: It can be stated that public TCR beta signatures indicated CMV infection as well as a matching HLA type.

Study-wide results and limits: Adding up the frequency of public TCR beta families identified people who carried CMV plus the relevant HLA. Clonotypes of TCR beta that were HLA-C-restricted and CMV-specific dominated the ex vivo response.

A single record per CDR3 protein comes from TCRdb applying MiXCR to the reads. The sample has under 850,000 distinct CDR3 sequences; 35% to 45% are singletons. Trimming shortened V by 4 bases and J by 6 bases, and 20 bases separated the two germline ends. CDR1 is LNHDA, CDR2 SQIVND, per germline (reference sequence). This CDR3 has 16 residues. Note on this clonotype: No antigen is known for it.

Sequencing was done on a sample of PBMCs. This sequence was found in a human donor in good health (CMV status not recorded). Some clones in this sample may be carry-over from other donors' samples. V is TRBV19 and J is TRBJ2-3, with D hard to call. DNA for the CDR3: TGTGCCAGTAGTACTGCCCTAAACTACCTCGAGGATACGCAGTATTTT. Translation gives CASSTALNYLEDTQYF.